Here is one T cell receptor (beta chain) with its context. No antigen is known for it. Time point described: roughly 11-day in vitro stimulation with candidate neoantigen peptide 5. Several ELISpot-reactive neoantigen peptides each drove a 10-day in vitro stimulation. The germline CDR1 and CDR2 sequences are SGHRS and YFSETQ. The CDR3 has 16 residues. This specimen comes from a study of PD-1 blockade in mismatch repair-deficient tumors. The data were produced by immunoSEQ multiplex PCR, yet TCRdb's version contains in-frame clones alone and is incomplete. The sample includes roughly 15,000 clones, approximately 80% seen only once; the top ten take roughly 11%.

The sequence came from an adult with mismatch repair-deficient cancer. The specimen comprised cells cultured in vitro, sampled from a patient treated with pembrolizumab. V and J are TRBV5-1 and TRBJ2-5; D gene ambiguous. TRBJ2-7 matches the DNA end more closely, so the J call is doubtful. The CDR3 DNA reads TGCGCCAGCAGCTTGGACGTCAACAGATTCTCCTACGAGCAGTACTTC. It encodes CASSLDVNRFSYEQYF.